This TCR beta chain was identified during a study of cytomegalovirus exposure and HLA in healthy donors. Study-level information: In terms of ancestry, the Caucasian-associated cluster contained 80% to 90% of the roughly 400 genotyped donors.

Regarding donors, all were healthy bone marrow donors. Despite likely unrecorded immune exposures, the donors were nominally healthy at the time of sampling. The PCR contained 60 Vbeta and 13 Jbeta primers. The method was immunoSEQ multiplex PCR; TCRdb's version includes in-frame clones alone and lacks a portion of them. The sample gives about 78,000 clones, about 80% of which show up once; approximately 29% is in the top ten. V dropped 1 base and J dropped 2 bases, with 12 bases sitting between them. Germline CDR1 is SGHTA and CDR2 is FQGNSA. The CDR3 contains 16 residues. The specimen sequenced was PBMCs. The chain recombines TRBV7-2 with TRBJ1-5; D possibly corresponds to TRBD1 (6 bases). This sequence was found in a man over 45 in good health and CMV-seropositive. The CDR3 region has the DNA TGTGCCAGCAGCTTAGTAGGGGGGGGCGGCAATCAGCCCCAGCATTTT. Translating it yields CASSLVGGGGNQPQHF.